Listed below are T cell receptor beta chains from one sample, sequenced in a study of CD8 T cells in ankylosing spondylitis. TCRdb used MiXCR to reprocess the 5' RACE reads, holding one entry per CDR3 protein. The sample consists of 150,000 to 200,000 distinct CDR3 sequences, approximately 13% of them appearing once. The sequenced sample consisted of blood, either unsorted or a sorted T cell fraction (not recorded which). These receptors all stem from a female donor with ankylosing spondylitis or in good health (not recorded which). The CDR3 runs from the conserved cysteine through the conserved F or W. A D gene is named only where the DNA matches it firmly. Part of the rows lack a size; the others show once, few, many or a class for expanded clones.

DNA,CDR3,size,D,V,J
TGTGCCAGCAGTTTAGGGCGCAGCGAGCAGTACTTC,CASSLGRSEQYF,many,.,TRBV12-3/TRBV12-4,TRBJ2-7
TGTGCCAGCAGCTTACGGCAAGAGACCCAGTACTTC,CASSLRQETQYF,many,.,TRBV11-3,TRBJ2-5
TGTGCCAGCAGCGTAGATCTGGGGAATGAGCAGTTCTTC,CASSVDLGNEQFF,many,.,TRBV9,TRBJ2-1
TGTGCCAGCAGCACGAACTTGGGAGGGGGCAATCAGCCCCAGCATTTT,CASSTNLGGGNQPQHF,many,.,TRBV27,TRBJ1-5
TGCAGCGTTGATCCCCATAGCGGGGGCGGGATGAAAGAGACCCAGTACTTC,CSVDPHSGGGMKETQYF,many,TRBD2,TRBV29-1,TRBJ2-5
TGTGCCAGCAGTCCACTTACTAGCGCGGGAGAGACCCAGTACTTC,CASSPLTSAGETQYF,.,TRBD2,TRBV12-3/TRBV12-4,TRBJ2-5
TGTGCCACCAGCAGAGATCCGGGGACTGGAAACACCATATATTTT,CATSRDPGTGNTIYF,many,.,TRBV15,TRBJ1-3
TGCAGTGCTAGCCGACCCCCTGGGCTTTACGAGCAGTACTTC,CSASRPPGLYEQYF,few,.,TRBV20-1,TRBJ2-7
TGCGCCAGCAGCCGGGACAGGGGTTGGAATGAGCAGTTCTTC,CASSRDRGWNEQFF,many,TRBD1,TRBV4-3,TRBJ2-1
TGCAGCGTTGCGAGACAGAGCTCCTACGAGCAGTACTTC,CSVARQSSYEQYF,many,.,TRBV29-1,TRBJ2-7
TGCGCCAGCAGCTGGGGACAGGATAATTCACCCCTCCACTTT,CASSWGQDNSPLHF,.,TRBD1,TRBV5-1,TRBJ1-6
TGTGCCAGCAGCCAAGATTTGACCGTCAATTCACCCCTCCACTTT,CASSQDLTVNSPLHF,few,.,TRBV4-2,TRBJ1-6
TGTGCCAGCAGCCGGGGACTAGCGGGAGACCGAGAGACCCAGTACTTC,CASSRGLAGDRETQYF,.,TRBD2,TRBV7-7,TRBJ2-5
TGTGCCAGCGTGACAGTGCGAGATTCACCCCTCCACTTT,CASVTVRDSPLHF,few,.,TRBV7-8,TRBJ1-6
TGTGCCAGCAGTTTCTACGGGGAGCTGTTTTTT,CASSFYGELFF,many,.,TRBV28,TRBJ2-2
TGCGCCAGCAGCCAAGATCAAATCGTGTCATTCTCCTACGAGCAGTACTTC,CASSQDQIVSFSYEQYF,many,.,TRBV4-1,TRBJ2-7
TGTGCCAGCAGCCCGGGGACTAGCCCGATAAATGAGCAGTTCTTC,CASSPGTSPINEQFF,few,TRBD2,TRBV7-3,TRBJ2-1
TGTGCCAGCAGTTACTTCGGTTTACCTGGAAACACCATATATTTT,CASSYFGLPGNTIYF,many,.,TRBV6-5,TRBJ1-3
TGCAGTGCGGACACTAACTATGGCTACACCTTC,CSADTNYGYTF,many,.,TRBV20-1,TRBJ1-2
TGTGCCAGCAGCAACGCCGGGACAGGCGGCACAGATACGCAGTATTTT,CASSNAGTGGTDTQYF,many,TRBD1,TRBV9,TRBJ2-3
TGTGCCAGCATAGGGGCTAGCGGGAACAATGAGCAGTTCTTC,CASIGASGNNEQFF,many,TRBD2,TRBV25-1,TRBJ2-1
TGTGCCAGCTCACCAGTACAAGAGACCCAGTACTTC,CASSPVQETQYF,.,.,TRBV18,TRBJ2-5
TGTGCCAGCAGCATAGTTCCACACCTCACCGGGGAGCTGTTTTTT,CASSIVPHLTGELFF,.,.,TRBV6-2/TRBV6-3,TRBJ2-2
TGTGCCAGCAGCTTAGACCTTTACAGGGGGTCTGGGACCTACGAGCAGTACTTC,CASSLDLYRGSGTYEQYF,few,TRBD1,TRBV7-8,TRBJ2-7
TGTGCCAGCAGCGCCCGACTAGCGGGAGGGCCAGCCAATGAGCAGTTCTTC,CASSARLAGGPANEQFF,.,TRBD2,TRBV7-2,TRBJ2-1
TGCGCCAGCAGCTTGGAGTTCAACGGTGAAAAACTGTTTTTT,CASSLEFNGEKLFF,many,.,TRBV5-1,TRBJ1-4
TGCGCCAGCCAATTGGGCGGCGGAGCGAGCTCTTACGAGCAGTACTTC,CASQLGGGASSYEQYF,.,.,TRBV5-1,TRBJ2-7
TGCAGTGCTACACTACAGGGGGTTGGCAATCAGCCCCAGCATTTT,CSATLQGVGNQPQHF,.,TRBD1,TRBV20-1,TRBJ1-5
TGTGCCAGCATAACCAGCGGAGGTCAAAGCTCCTACGAGCAGTACTTC,CASITSGGQSSYEQYF,.,.,TRBV7-9,TRBJ2-7
TGTGCCAGCAGTCCTGGGACTATCGAGCAGTTCTTC,CASSPGTIEQFF,many,TRBD2,TRBV6-2/TRBV6-3,TRBJ2-1
TGTGCCAGCAGTTCCCGGACAGGGGCCCTATCTGGCAGCGAAGCTTTCTTT,CASSSRTGALSGSEAFF,once,TRBD1,TRBV6-2/TRBV6-3,TRBJ1-1
TGCAGCGCGGGGGGGACCCAATATGGCTACACCTTC,CSAGGTQYGYTF,.,.,TRBV29-1,TRBJ1-2
TGCAGTGCTAGATGGGAGGGAGGCTATGGCTACACCTTC,CSARWEGGYGYTF,few,.,TRBV20-1,TRBJ1-2
TGTGCCAGCAGAGGCGGGAGGTTGGTCGGGGAGCTGTTTTTT,CASRGGRLVGELFF,.,TRBD2,TRBV4-2,TRBJ2-2
TGCGCCAGCAGTGAACTTGGTGGGACAGGGAACGAGCAGTACTTC,CASSELGGTGNEQYF,many,TRBD1,TRBV10-2,TRBJ2-7
TGCAGTGCAGGCAGGCGCAGGGGGCTAGCGGGAGGCTCTAGCACAGATACGCAGTATTTT,CSAGRRRGLAGGSSTDTQYF,few,TRBD2,TRBV20-1,TRBJ2-3
TGTGCCAGCTCACCACCGCTTAGCGGGAACACAGATACGCAGTATTTT,CASSPPLSGNTDTQYF,.,TRBD2,TRBV18,TRBJ2-3
TGCGCCAGCAGCCAAAATTCCGGGACTAGAGTAAATGAGCAGTTCTTC,CASSQNSGTRVNEQFF,few,TRBD2,TRBV4-1,TRBJ2-1
TGTGCCAGCAGTGCGACTGTGACCTACGAGCAGTACTTC,CASSATVTYEQYF,many,.,TRBV6-2/TRBV6-3,TRBJ2-7
TGCAGTGCTCGGGACAGGGACAATTCACCCCTCCACTTT,CSARDRDNSPLHF,.,TRBD1,TRBV20-1,TRBJ1-6
TGTGCCAGCAACCCGGGACAGGGTAACAATGAGCAGTTCTTC,CASNPGQGNNEQFF,many,TRBD1,TRBV7-8,TRBJ2-1
TGTGCCAGCAGTTACTATCGGGGATCTAACTCCTACGAGCAGTACTTC,CASSYYRGSNSYEQYF,many,.,TRBV6-2/TRBV6-3,TRBJ2-7
TGCAGTGCTAGAGTAAGCCGAAGCTCCTACAATGAGCAGTTCTTC,CSARVSRSSYNEQFF,many,.,TRBV20-1,TRBJ2-1
TGTGCCAGCAGCCGGGCGGTGGATGGCTACACCTTC,CASSRAVDGYTF,many,.,TRBV6-1,TRBJ1-2
TGCAGTGCTAGTAGGTTGTCGGGGGAGAACACTGAAGCTTTCTTT,CSASRLSGENTEAFF,.,.,TRBV20-1,TRBJ1-1
TGTGCCAGCAGCGAGGCGACTGGAAACACCATATATTTT,CASSEATGNTIYF,medium-sized,.,TRBV4-2,TRBJ1-3
TGCGCCAGCAGTTCACATGGGGGACAGGGGAGCTCCTACAATGAGCAGTTCTTC,CASSSHGGQGSSYNEQFF,few,TRBD1,TRBV5-1,TRBJ2-1
TGTGCCAGCAGCTTAGTCGGACAGGGGGTTTCTGAAGCTTTCTTT,CASSLVGQGVSEAFF,many,TRBD1,TRBV7-8,TRBJ1-1
TGTGCCAGCAGTTCCATCAACCTGGGACAGGGCGGTAGCCCCCCTCACCCGTTCTTC,CASSSINLGQGGSPPHPFF,few,TRBD1,TRBV6-2/TRBV6-3,TRBJ2-1
TGTGCCAGCAGGACAAGTGTTTCTGGAAACACCATATATTTT,CASRTSVSGNTIYF,many,.,TRBV12-3/TRBV12-4,TRBJ1-3
TGTGCCAGCAGCCTGAGCTACAATAGGGGGCGCGAAGATACGCAGTATTTT,CASSLSYNRGREDTQYF,many,TRBD1,TRBV12-3/TRBV12-4,TRBJ2-3
TGCAGTGCTAGTTTATTAGCGGGAGCCAATGAGCAGTACTTC,CSASLLAGANEQYF,many,TRBD2,TRBV20-1,TRBJ2-7
TGTGCCAGCAGCTTTAGACAGGGGGCATCCTACAATGAGCAGTTCTTC,CASSFRQGASYNEQFF,few,TRBD1,TRBV7-9,TRBJ2-1
TGTGCCAGCAGTATTACCTTCTACGAGCAGTACTTC,CASSITFYEQYF,.,.,TRBV7-9,TRBJ2-7